This passage covers 15 T cell receptor beta chains from one sample sequenced in a study of quantifying T cell responses using KT2 cells. Study in general: Reverse transcription used primers in the TCR alpha and beta constant regions.

The cDNA 3' end received a ligated oligonucleotide with a UMI. First-round PCR used about 4 cycles and beta primers RC1.1 and RC1.2 covering TRBC1 and TRBC2. TCRdb itself ran the UMI-ligation and nested PCR reads through MiXCR, one entry per CDR3 protein. The sample holds 40,000 to 60,000 distinct CDR3 sequences; about 9.9% are singletons and the top ten take more than 9%. Sequenced material: PBMCs spiked with cells of the T cell clone KT2. Receptors originate from a human donor.

The chain recombines TRBV6-5 with TRBJ2-3; 8 bases line up with TRBD2. After removal of 6 bases from V and 0 bases from J, the junction contained 8 bases not matched to a gene. The CDR3 contains 16 residues. Germline-derived CDR1 and CDR2 are MNHEY and SVGAGI. Here the CDR3 reads CASSHAASGSTDTQYF. The CDR3 bases are TGTGCCAGCAGCCACGCGGCTAGCGGGAGCACAGATACGCAGTATTTT.

This clonotype was observed at least ten times. The chain joins TRBV6-5 to TRBJ2-1; D may be TRBD2 (6 bases). The germline V and J ends were trimmed by 7 bases and 2 bases, with 15 bases remaining between them. The germline gives CDR1 MNHEY, CDR2 SVGAGI. The CDR3 has 15 residues. DNA for the CDR3: TGTGCCAGCAAATACTGGGACTCCACCTACAATGAGCAGTTCTTC. Its protein product is CASKYWDSTYNEQFF.

This chain connects TRBV18 to TRBJ1-2, with a weak D call TRBD1 (5 bases). V lost 2 bases and J 2 bases, leaving 6 bases between the germline ends. There are 13 residues in the CDR3. Germline V gene sequence: CDR1 KGHSH, CDR2 LQKENI. The CDR3 region is CASSPRGNYGYTF. The DNA for the CDR3 is TGTGCCAGCTCACCAAGGGGCAACTATGGCTACACCTTC. Looking up the rest from reference TRBV18 and TRBJ1-2 gives the full variable domain: NAGVMQNPRHLVRRRGQEARLRCSPMKGHSHVYWYRQLPEEGLKFMVYLQKENIIDESGMPKERFSAEFPKEGPSILRIQQVVRGDSAAYFCASSPRGNYGYTFGSGTRLTVV.

This clonotype has a count of ten or more. The rearrangement joins TRBV20-1 to TRBJ2-7; D not certain. Per the germline V gene, CDR1 is DFQATT and CDR2 is SNEGSKA (reference sequence). V lost 3 bases to trimming and J lost 2 bases, with 5 bases between them. This CDR3 region has 11 residues. The CDR3 sequence is CSARGAYEQYF. CDR3 in DNA: TGCAGTGCTAGGGGTGCCTACGAGCAGTACTTC.

In this sample, this clonotype turned up a few times. V and J are TRBV20-1 and TRBJ1-5; no clear D gene. Germline V gene sequence: CDR1 DFQATT, CDR2 SNEGSKA (reference sequence). This CDR3 is 14 amino acids long. V was cut by 1 base and J by 3 bases, with 10 bases left in between. The CDR3 region has the DNA TGCAGTGCTAGAGGGGAGTCAGCCAATCAGCCCCAGCATTTT. It translates to CSARGESANQPQHF.

This sequence joins TRBV9 and TRBJ2-7, with TRBD1 identical over 11 bases. V gave up 0 bases and J gave up 9 bases; unmatched junction bases: 8. The V gene's germline CDR1 is SGDLS and CDR2 YYNGEE. The CDR3 contains 15 residues. This CDR3 reads CASSVVGQGASVQYF. The DNA for the CDR3 is TGTGCCAGCAGCGTAGTAGGACAGGGGGCATCAGTGCAGTACTTC.

This clonotype was seen many times. This chain links TRBV7-2 with TRBJ1-5; the match to TRBD1 covers 8 bases. J was trimmed by 2 bases and V by 2 bases; bases with no gene match: 8. Germline CDR1 is SGHTA and CDR2 is FQGNSA. This CDR3 spans 17 amino acids. The CDR3 DNA follows: TGTGCCAGCAGCTTATCCGTAGGACAGGGTGGCAATCAGCCCCAGCATTTT. Encoded protein: CASSLSVGQGGNQPQHF. Looking up the rest from reference TRBV7-2 and TRBJ1-5 gives the full variable domain: GAGVSQSPSNKVTEKGKDVELRCDPISGHTALYWYRQSLGQGLEFLIYFQGNSAPDKSGLPSDRFSAERTGGSVSTLTIQRTQQEDSAVYLCASSLSVGQGGNQPQHFGDGTRLSIL.

The chain has TRBV20-1 and TRBJ1-2; 9 bases fit TRBD1. V shed 4 bases and J 1 base; nucleotides not matched to a gene: 4. The CDR3 is 14 residues long. CDR1 is DFQATT, CDR2 SNEGSKA, per germline (reference sequence). This CDR3 reads CSANRQGVNYGYTF. The CDR3 DNA follows: TGCAGTGCTAACCGACAGGGGGTTAACTATGGCTACACCTTC.

This sequence joins TRBV27 and TRBJ2-7; perhaps TRBD2 as D (6 bases). From germline, CDR1 is MNHEY and CDR2 SMNVEV (reference sequence). The CDR3 consists of 13 residues. Trimming left V 5 bases short and J 1 base short, with 9 bases between. DNA of the CDR3: TGTGCCAGCAGTCCGGGACTTTCCTACGAGCAGTACTTC. It translates to CASSPGLSYEQYF.

This chain uses TRBV4-1 with TRBJ2-7, with 8 nucleotides matching TRBD2. The V segment lost 0 bases and the J segment 4 bases; nucleotides outside the gene matches: 5. The germline gives CDR1 MGHRA, CDR2 YSYEKL. The CDR3 length is 15 residues. This chain's CDR3 is CASSQEGGRWYEQYF. The DNA for the CDR3 is TGCGCCAGCAGCCAAGAAGGCGGGAGGTGGTACGAGCAGTACTTC.

On this clonotype itself: One end of the junction does not line up with germline, which may come from a read error. V is TRBV24-1 and J is TRBJ1-2, with D maybe TRBD1 (5 bases). The CDR3 is 12 amino acids. The V gene's germline CDR1 is KGHDR and CDR2 SFDVKD. In nucleotides, the CDR3 is TGTGCCACCAGTGATTTGGCCGACAGCTTCCACTTC. Amino acid sequence: CATSDLADSFHF.

In its sample, this clonotype was seen a few times. V gene TRBV20-1 combines with J gene TRBJ2-1; 13 nucleotides line up with TRBD2. The CDR3 sequence is 12 residues long. Germline V gives CDR1 DFQATT, CDR2 SNEGSKA (reference sequence). V lost 0 bases and J lost 15; bases outside the gene matches: 2. The DNA of the CDR3 is TGCAGTGCTAGAGAACTAGCGGGAGGGATGTTCTTC. It translates to CSARELAGGMFF.

This clonotype has only a few counts. The chain recombines TRBV27 with TRBJ2-6; 7 bases are a match to TRBD2. Per the germline V gene, CDR1 is MNHEY and CDR2 is SMNVEV (reference sequence). The V and J ends lost 2 bases and 0 bases, in that order; junction bases with no gene match: 10. CDR3 length equals 19 residues. CDR3 protein: CASSLGAGRDYSGANVLTF. The CDR3 coding sequence is TGTGCCAGCAGTTTAGGGGCGGGCAGGGACTACTCTGGGGCCAACGTCCTGACTTTC.

This clonotype has at least ten counts. The J gene is TRBJ2-5, the V gene TRBV6-4; D is ambiguous. The V end lost 3 bases, the J end lost 4 bases, and 12 bases lay between the germline ends. The CDR3 covers 14 residues. CDR1 and CDR2 from the germline V gene are MRHNA and SNTAGT. The CDR3 protein is CASSEGVERETQYF. For the CDR3, the DNA is TGTGCCAGCAGTGAAGGTGTCGAGCGAGAGACCCAGTACTTC.

This clonotype turned up a few times. Here the CDR3 DNA reads TGTGCCAGCAGTCAACTGGGCGGGGGGCCAGATACGCAGTATTTT. Protein: CASSQLGGGPDTQYF. The rearrangement joins TRBV12-3 or TRBV12-4 to TRBJ2-3; TRBD2 aligns across 8 bases. This CDR3 comprises 15 residues. V shed 5 bases, J shed 4 bases, and the junction held 8 bases outside the gene matches.